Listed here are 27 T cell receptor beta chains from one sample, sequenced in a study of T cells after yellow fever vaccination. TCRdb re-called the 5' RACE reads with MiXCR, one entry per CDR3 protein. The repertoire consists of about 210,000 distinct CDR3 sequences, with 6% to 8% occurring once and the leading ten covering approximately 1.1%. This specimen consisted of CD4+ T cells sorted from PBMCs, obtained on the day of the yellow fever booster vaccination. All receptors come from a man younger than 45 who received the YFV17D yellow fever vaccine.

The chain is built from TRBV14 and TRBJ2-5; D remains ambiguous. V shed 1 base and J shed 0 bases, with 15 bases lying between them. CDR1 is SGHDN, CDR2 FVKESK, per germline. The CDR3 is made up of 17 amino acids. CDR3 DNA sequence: TGTGCCAGCAGCCAAGCGGTGTACGGGTGGTACCAAGAGACCCAGTACTTC. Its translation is CASSQAVYGWYQETQYF.

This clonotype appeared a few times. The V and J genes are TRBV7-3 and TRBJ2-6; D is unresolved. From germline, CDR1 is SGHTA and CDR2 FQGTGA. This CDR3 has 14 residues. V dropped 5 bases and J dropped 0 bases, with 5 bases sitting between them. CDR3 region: CASSVNSGANVLTF. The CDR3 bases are TGTGCCAGCAGCGTCAACTCTGGGGCCAACGTCCTGACTTTC.

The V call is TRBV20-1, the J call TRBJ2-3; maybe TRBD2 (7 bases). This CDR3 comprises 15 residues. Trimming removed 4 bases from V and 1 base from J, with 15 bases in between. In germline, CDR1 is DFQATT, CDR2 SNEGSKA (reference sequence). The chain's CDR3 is CSAKTGGGGTDTQYF. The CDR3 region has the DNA TGCAGTGCTAAGACAGGCGGGGGAGGCACAGATACGCAGTATTTT.

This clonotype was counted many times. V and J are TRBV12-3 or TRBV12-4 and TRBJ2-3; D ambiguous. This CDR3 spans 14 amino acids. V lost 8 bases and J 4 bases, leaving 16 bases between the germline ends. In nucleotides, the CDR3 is TGTGCCAGCGCGAAAGGCGCGTGGTCAGATACGCAGTATTTT. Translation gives CASAKGAWSDTQYF.

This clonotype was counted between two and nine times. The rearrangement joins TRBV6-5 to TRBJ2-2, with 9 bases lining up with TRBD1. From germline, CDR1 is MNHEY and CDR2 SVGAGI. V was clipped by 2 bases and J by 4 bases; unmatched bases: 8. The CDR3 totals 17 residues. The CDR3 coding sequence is TGTGCCAGCAGTTACCGCCGGGACAGGGTTGTCACCGGGGAGCTGTTTTTT. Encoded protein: CASSYRRDRVVTGELFF.

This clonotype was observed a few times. CDR3 residues: CASKDREGTEAFF. CDR3 coding DNA: TGTGCCAGCAAGGACAGGGAGGGAACTGAAGCTTTCTTT. The rearrangement uses TRBV6-6 and TRBJ1-1; 8 bases line up with TRBD1. Unmatched junction bases numbered 6, after V lost 7 bases and J lost 5 bases. Germline V lookup: CDR1 MNHNY, CDR2 SVGAGI (reference sequence). The CDR3 is 13 residues long.

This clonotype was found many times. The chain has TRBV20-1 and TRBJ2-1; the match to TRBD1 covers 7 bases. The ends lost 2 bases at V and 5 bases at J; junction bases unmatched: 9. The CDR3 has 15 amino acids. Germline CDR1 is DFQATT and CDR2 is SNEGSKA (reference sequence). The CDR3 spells CSARPLQGWDNEQFF. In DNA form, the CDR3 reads TGCAGTGCTAGACCCTTACAGGGGTGGGACAATGAGCAGTTCTTC.

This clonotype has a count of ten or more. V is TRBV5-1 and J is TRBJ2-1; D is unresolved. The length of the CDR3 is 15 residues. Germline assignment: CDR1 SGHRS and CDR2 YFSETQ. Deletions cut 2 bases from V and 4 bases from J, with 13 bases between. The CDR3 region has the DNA TGCGCCAGCAGCTTAATTTCCGCTACTTACAATGAGCAGTTCTTC. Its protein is CASSLISATYNEQFF. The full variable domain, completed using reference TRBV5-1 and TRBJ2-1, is KAGVTQTPRYLIKTRGQQVTLSCSPISGHRSVSWYQQTPGQGLQFLFEYFSETQRNKGNFPGRFSGRQFSNSRSEMNVSTLELGDSALYLCASSLISATYNEQFFGPGTRLTVL.

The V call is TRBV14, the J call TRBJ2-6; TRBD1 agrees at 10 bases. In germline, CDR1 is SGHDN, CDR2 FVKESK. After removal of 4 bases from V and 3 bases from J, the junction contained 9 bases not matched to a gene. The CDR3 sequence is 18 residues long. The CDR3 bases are TGTGCCAGCAGCCCCGACAGGGGGCAAGCGTATGGGGCCAACGTCCTGACTTTC. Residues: CASSPDRGQAYGANVLTF. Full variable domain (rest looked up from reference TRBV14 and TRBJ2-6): EAGVTQFPSHSVIEKGQTVTLRCDPISGHDNLYWYRRVMGKEIKFLLHFVKESKQDESGMPNNRFLAERTGGTYSTLKVQPAELEDSGVYFCASSPDRGQAYGANVLTFGAGSRLTVL.

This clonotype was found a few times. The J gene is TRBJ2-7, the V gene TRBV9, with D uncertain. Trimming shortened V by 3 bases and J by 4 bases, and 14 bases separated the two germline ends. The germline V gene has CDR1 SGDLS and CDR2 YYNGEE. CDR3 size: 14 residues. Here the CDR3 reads CASSASMSSYEQYF. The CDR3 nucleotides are TGTGCCAGCAGCGCTTCGATGTCATCGTACGAGCAGTACTTC.

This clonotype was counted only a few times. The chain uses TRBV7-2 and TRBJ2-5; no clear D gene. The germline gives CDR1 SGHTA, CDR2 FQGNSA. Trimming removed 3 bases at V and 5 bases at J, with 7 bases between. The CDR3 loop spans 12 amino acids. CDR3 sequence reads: CASSFLRETQYF. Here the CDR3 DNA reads TGTGCCAGCAGCTTCCTACGGGAGACCCAGTACTTC.

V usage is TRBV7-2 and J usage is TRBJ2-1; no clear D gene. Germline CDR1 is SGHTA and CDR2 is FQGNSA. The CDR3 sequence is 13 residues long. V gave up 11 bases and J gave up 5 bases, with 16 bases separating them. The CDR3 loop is CASQHIWHNEQFF. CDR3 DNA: TGTGCCTCCCAGCATATTTGGCACAATGAGCAGTTCTTC.

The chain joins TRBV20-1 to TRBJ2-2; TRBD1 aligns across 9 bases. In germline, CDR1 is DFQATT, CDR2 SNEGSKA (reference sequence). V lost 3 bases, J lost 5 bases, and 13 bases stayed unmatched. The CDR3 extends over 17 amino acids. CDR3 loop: CSASPPDRGAGTGELFF. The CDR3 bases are TGCAGTGCTAGCCCCCCGGACAGGGGCGCAGGAACCGGGGAGCTGTTTTTT.

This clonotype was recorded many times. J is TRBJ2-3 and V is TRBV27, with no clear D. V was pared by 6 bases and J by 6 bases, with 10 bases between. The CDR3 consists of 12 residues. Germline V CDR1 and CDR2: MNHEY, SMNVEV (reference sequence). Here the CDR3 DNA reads TGTGCCAGCAGGGCTAGGATGGATACGCAGTATTTT. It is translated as CASRARMDTQYF.

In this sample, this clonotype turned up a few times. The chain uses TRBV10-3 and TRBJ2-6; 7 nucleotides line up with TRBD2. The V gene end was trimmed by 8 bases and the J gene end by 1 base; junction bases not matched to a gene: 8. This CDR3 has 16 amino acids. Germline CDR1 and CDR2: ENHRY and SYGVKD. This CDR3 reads CAILASGSSGANVLTF. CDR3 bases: TGTGCCATCCTTGCTAGCGGATCTTCTGGGGCCAACGTCCTGACTTTC.

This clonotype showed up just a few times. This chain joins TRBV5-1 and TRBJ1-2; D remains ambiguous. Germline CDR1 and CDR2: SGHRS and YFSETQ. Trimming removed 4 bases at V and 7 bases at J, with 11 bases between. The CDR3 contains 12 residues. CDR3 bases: TGCGCCAGCAGCCCAGGTGCGGTTGGCTACACCTTC. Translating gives CASSPGAVGYTF.

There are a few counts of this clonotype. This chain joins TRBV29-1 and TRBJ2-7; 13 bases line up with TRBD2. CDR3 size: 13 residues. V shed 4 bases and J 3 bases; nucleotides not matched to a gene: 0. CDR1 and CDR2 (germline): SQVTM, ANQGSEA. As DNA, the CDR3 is TGCAGCGTTGGGACTAGCGGGAGCTACGAGCAGTACTTC. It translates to CSVGTSGSYEQYF.

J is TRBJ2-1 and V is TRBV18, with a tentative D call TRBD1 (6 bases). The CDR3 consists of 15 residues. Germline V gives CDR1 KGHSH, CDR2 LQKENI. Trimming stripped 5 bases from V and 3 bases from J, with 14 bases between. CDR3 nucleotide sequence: TGTGCCAGCTCAATACAGGGCCCCAACTACAATGAGCAGTTCTTC. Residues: CASSIQGPNYNEQFF.

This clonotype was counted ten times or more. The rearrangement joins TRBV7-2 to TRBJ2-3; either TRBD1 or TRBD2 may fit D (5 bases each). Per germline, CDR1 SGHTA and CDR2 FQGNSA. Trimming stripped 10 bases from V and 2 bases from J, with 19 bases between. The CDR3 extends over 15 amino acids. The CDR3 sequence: CATLVGGFLTDTQYF. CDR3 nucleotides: TGTGCCACCCTTGTTGGGGGTTTTCTCACAGATACGCAGTATTTT.

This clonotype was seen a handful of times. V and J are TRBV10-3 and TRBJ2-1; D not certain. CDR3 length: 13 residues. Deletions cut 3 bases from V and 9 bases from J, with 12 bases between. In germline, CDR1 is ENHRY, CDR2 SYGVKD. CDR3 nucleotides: TGTGCCATCAGTGAAACGGCACCCCCTGAGCAGTTCTTC. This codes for CAISETAPPEQFF.

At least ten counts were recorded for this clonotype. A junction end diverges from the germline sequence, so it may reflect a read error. The CDR3: CASSPLTDTGELFF. CDR3 in DNA: TGTGCCAGCTCGCCACTCACAGACACCGGGGAGCTGTTTTTT. This rearrangement joins TRBV18 to TRBJ2-2; the D is unclear. CDR3 length: 14 amino acids. Germline CDR1 reads KGHSH; CDR2 reads LQKENI.

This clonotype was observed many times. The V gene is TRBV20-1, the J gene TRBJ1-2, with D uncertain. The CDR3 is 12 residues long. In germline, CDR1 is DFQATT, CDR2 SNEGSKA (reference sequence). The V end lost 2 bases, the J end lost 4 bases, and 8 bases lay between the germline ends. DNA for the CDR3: TGCAGTGCTAGACAGGAATCCTATGGCTACACCTTC. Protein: CSARQESYGYTF.

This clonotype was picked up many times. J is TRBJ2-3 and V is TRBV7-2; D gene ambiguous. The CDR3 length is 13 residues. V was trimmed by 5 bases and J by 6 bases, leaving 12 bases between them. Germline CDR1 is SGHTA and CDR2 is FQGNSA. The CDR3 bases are TGTGCCAGCAGCCCGTCAACAGCGGATACGCAGTATTTT. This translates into CASSPSTADTQYF.

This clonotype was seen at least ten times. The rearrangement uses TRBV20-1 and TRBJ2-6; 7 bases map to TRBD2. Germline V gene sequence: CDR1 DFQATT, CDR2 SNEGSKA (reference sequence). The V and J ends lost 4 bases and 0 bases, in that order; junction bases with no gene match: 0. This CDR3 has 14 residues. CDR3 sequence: CSATSGSGANVLTF. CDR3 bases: TGCAGTGCTACTAGCGGCTCTGGGGCCAACGTCCTGACTTTC.

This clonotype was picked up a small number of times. The CDR3 is CASSQDRTGELFF. The CDR3 DNA reads as TGTGCCAGCAGCCAAGATCGCACCGGGGAGCTGTTTTTT. The chain uses TRBV4-2 and TRBJ2-2; no clear D. The germline V gene encodes CDR1 LGHNA and CDR2 YNFKEQ. The CDR3 length is 13 residues. With 0 bases removed from V and 4 bases from J, the gap between germline ends came to 3 bases.

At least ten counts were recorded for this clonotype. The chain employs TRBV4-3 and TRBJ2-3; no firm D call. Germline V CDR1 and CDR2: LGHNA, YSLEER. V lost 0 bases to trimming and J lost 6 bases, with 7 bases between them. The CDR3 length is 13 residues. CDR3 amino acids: CASSQDPRDTQYF. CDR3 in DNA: TGCGCCAGCAGCCAAGACCCCCGCGATACGCAGTATTTT.

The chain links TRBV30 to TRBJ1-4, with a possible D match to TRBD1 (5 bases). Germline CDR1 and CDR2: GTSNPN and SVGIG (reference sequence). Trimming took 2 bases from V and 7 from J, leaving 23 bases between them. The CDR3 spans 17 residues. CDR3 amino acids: CAWSNPAPGTGREKLFF. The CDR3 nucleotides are TGTGCCTGGAGTAACCCTGCACCCGGGACTGGGCGTGAAAAACTGTTTTTT.